These T cell receptor beta chains were read from a single sample in a study of identical twins. Using its own MiXCR run on the 5' RACE reads, TCRdb lists one record per CDR3 protein. The sample lists around 490,000 distinct CDR3 sequences; around an eighth were seen once. This same sample was also taken into another study, of yellow fever vaccine responses in identical twins.

Sequences were obtained from CD4+ T cells sorted from blood. All receptors derive from a woman aged 18-35 years in good health. Each CDR3 is given with its conserved first and last residue. D genes are given only for firm matches. Rows give clone size only sometimes, using once, few, many, or a class for an expanded clone.

>few|TRBD2|TRBV29-1|TRBJ2-2
TGCAGCGTCTCCAGGGTAGCGGGAGTCACCGGGGAGCTGTTTTTT
CSVSRVAGVTGELFF
>few|-|TRBV7-9|TRBJ2-6
TGTGCCAGCAGCTTAGCGCGGGACTCTGGGGCCAACGTCCTGACTTTC
CASSLARDSGANVLTF
>many|TRBD2|TRBV29-1|TRBJ2-1
TGCAGCGTTGTGAGTTTTTTTGTGGGGAGGGATGAGCAGTTCTTC
CSVVSFFVGRDEQFF
>-|-|TRBV15|TRBJ2-2
TGTGCCACCAGCTCCCCCTCAGGGGGGACGAACACCGGGGAGCTGTTTTTT
CATSSPSGGTNTGELFF
>few|-|TRBV11-2|TRBJ2-1
TGTGCCAGCAGCTTAGAGCCCTACTACAATGAGCAGTTCTTC
CASSLEPYYNEQFF
>few|-|TRBV7-9|TRBJ2-5
TGTGCCAGCAGCTTAACGCCAGGCCGCCAAGAGACCCAGTACTTC
CASSLTPGRQETQYF
>few|-|TRBV5-1|TRBJ2-7
TGCGCCAGCAGGCTTGGAGGGACTCAGACCTACGAGCAGTACTTC
CASRLGGTQTYEQYF
>many|TRBD1|TRBV9|TRBJ1-1
TGTGCCAGCAGCGCCCGACAGGGAAGGAACACTCAAGCTTTCTTT
CASSARQGRNTQAFF
>many|TRBD1|TRBV7-6|TRBJ2-7
TGTGCCAGCAGCTCAGGGGACAGGGAGTACTTC
CASSSGDREYF
>few|-|TRBV11-2|TRBJ2-6
TGTGCCAGCAGCCTAACTTCGGGGTCTGGGGCCAACGTCCTGACTTTC
CASSLTSGSGANVLTF
>once|TRBD2|TRBV7-9|TRBJ2-2
TGTGCCAGCAGCCCGGGACTAGCGGGGGACACCGGGGAGCTGTTTTTT
CASSPGLAGDTGELFF
>-|TRBD1|TRBV5-1|TRBJ2-5
TGCGCCAGCAGACCTCTCGGACAGGGACAAGAGACCCAGTACTTC
CASRPLGQGQETQYF
>few|-|TRBV5-1|TRBJ1-4
TGCGCCAGCAGTATCCAGGGACTTAATGAAAAACTGTTTTTT
CASSIQGLNEKLFF
>-|-|TRBV7-9|TRBJ2-1
TGTGCCAGCAGCTTATTAGGAGGGAGGATTAATGAGCAGTTCTTC
CASSLLGGRINEQFF
>few|-|TRBV7-2|TRBJ2-7
TGTGCCAGCAGCTTAGATCCAGGAGCGGGCTACGAGCAGTACTTC
CASSLDPGAGYEQYF
>many|-|TRBV29-1|TRBJ2-7
TGCAGCGTCCGGGACTCAGCCTACGAGCAGTACTTC
CSVRDSAYEQYF
>-|TRBD1|TRBV19|TRBJ2-7
TGTGCCAGTAGTACCTCTACAGGGGCCCTGAGCTCCTACGAGCAGTACTTC
CASSTSTGALSSYEQYF
>few|-|TRBV5-1|TRBJ2-7
TGCGCCAGCAGCTTGTTGACGGAGACCTACGAGCAGTACTTC
CASSLLTETYEQYF
>-|TRBD1|TRBV12-3/TRBV12-4|TRBJ2-3
TGTGCCAGCAGATGGACGAAGCTACCGGGACAGGGCAGCACAGATACGCAGTATTTT
CASRWTKLPGQGSTDTQYF
>-|-|TRBV7-9|TRBJ2-7
TGTGCCAGCAGCAAGAGCTCTACCTACGAGCAGTACTTC
CASSKSSTYEQYF
>-|TRBD2|TRBV20-1|TRBJ2-1
TGCAGTGCTAACCGGGGGGGAGACAATGAGCAGTTCTTC
CSANRGGDNEQFF
>-|-|TRBV5-1|TRBJ2-7
TGCGCCAGCAGCTTGGATCTCGGAACGACGGGGGAGCAGTACTTC
CASSLDLGTTGEQYF
>many|TRBD2|TRBV12-3/TRBV12-4|TRBJ2-7
TGTGCCAGCAGTGACTATGGGGGGGTCGAGCAGTACTTC
CASSDYGGVEQYF
>once|-|TRBV20-1|TRBJ2-7
TGCAGTGCTAGAGATAATTACCGGGGTGGCTCCTACGAGCAGTACTTC
CSARDNYRGGSYEQYF
>once|-|TRBV25-1|TRBJ2-1
TGTGCCAGCAGTGGAGCCCGCCAAACCCAATACAATGAGCAGTTCTTC
CASSGARQTQYNEQFF
>-|TRBD1|TRBV9|TRBJ2-1
TGTGCCAGCAGCCAACAGGGGTCTAACAATGAGCAGTTCTTC
CASSQQGSNNEQFF
>few|TRBD1|TRBV12-3/TRBV12-4|TRBJ2-1
TGTGCCAGCAGTTTAGTGTTTATGGGGGGACAGGGTAGCAATGAGCAGTTCTTC
CASSLVFMGGQGSNEQFF
>few|-|TRBV2|TRBJ1-2
TGTGCCAGCAGTGGAGGGGACCGATCCTATGGCTACACCTTC
CASSGGDRSYGYTF
>-|-|TRBV5-1|TRBJ1-1
TGCGCCAGCAGCTTGGCAGGGACGGTGAACACTGAAGCTTTCTTT
CASSLAGTVNTEAFF
>few|TRBD2|TRBV7-6|TRBJ2-7
TGTGCCAGCAGCTTAGGGGCTAGCGGGAGAATTAACTACGAGCAGTACTTC
CASSLGASGRINYEQYF
>-|TRBD1|TRBV4-3|TRBJ2-1
TGCGCCAGCAGCCAAGGTCAGCCGGGACAGGAGCAGTTCTTC
CASSQGQPGQEQFF
>few|-|TRBV5-1|TRBJ2-5
TGCGCCAGCAGCAGCTTGGGGCTGGGGGGCTCGGAGACCCAGTACTTC
CASSSLGLGGSETQYF
>few|-|TRBV9|TRBJ2-1
TGTGCCAGCAGCGTAAGATGGGGATACAATGAGCAGTTCTTC
CASSVRWGYNEQFF
>-|TRBD2|TRBV6-5|TRBJ2-7
TGTGCCAGCAGTTACCAATTGACTAGCGGGAGTGGATACGAGCAGTACTTC
CASSYQLTSGSGYEQYF
>few|TRBD2|TRBV5-1|TRBJ2-3
TGCGCCAGCTACCGACTAGCGATCACAGATACGCAGTATTTT
CASYRLAITDTQYF
>many|TRBD1|TRBV4-2|TRBJ2-2
TGTGCCAGCAGCCGCAGACAGGGGACCGGGGAGCTGTTTTTT
CASSRRQGTGELFF
>many|-|TRBV5-1|TRBJ2-1
TGCGCCAGCAGCGCGGGACACAATGAGCAGTTCTTC
CASSAGHNEQFF
>few|TRBD1|TRBV7-9|TRBJ2-7
TGTGCCAGCAGCCACGGCCGCGGGACAGGGGACCCTCCTAACGAGCAGTACTTC
CASSHGRGTGDPPNEQYF
>many|-|TRBV12-3/TRBV12-4|TRBJ1-5
TGTGCCAGCAGTTTTGACAGGAGGGCTCAGCCCCAGCATTTT
CASSFDRRAQPQHF
>few|TRBD1|TRBV6-2/TRBV6-3|TRBJ2-7
TGTGCCAGCAGAACTACAGGGGGCTTCGCCTACGAGCAGTACTTC
CASRTTGGFAYEQYF
>few|-|TRBV28|TRBJ2-3
TGTGCCAGCAGTTCTACGACCAGCGGGAGCACAGATACGCAGTATTTT
CASSSTTSGSTDTQYF
>few|TRBD2|TRBV7-9|TRBJ2-5
TGTGCCAGCAGCTTAGTTCGCGGACTAGCGGTTGAAGAGACCCAGTACTTC
CASSLVRGLAVEETQYF
>-|TRBD1|TRBV18|TRBJ2-5
TGTGCCAGCTCACCGACAGGGGCGGGAGAGACCCAGTACTTC
CASSPTGAGETQYF
>few|-|TRBV20-1|TRBJ2-1
TGCAGTGCTAGAGCGGAAAAGGGGCCCTACAATGAGCAGTTCTTC
CSARAEKGPYNEQFF
>few|-|TRBV11-2|TRBJ1-3
TGTGCCAGCAGTAGAGGGTCCGCTGGAAACACCATATATTTT
CASSRGSAGNTIYF